The 10 T cell receptor beta chains given below trace back to one sample, sequenced in a study of Ad26.COV2.S vaccination and SARS-CoV-2 variants. Sequenced by immunoSEQ multiplex PCR; TCRdb stores in-frame clones only, minus some. The table shows 250,000 to 300,000 clones, with approximately 89% occurring only once. Indicated treatment: roughly 18 received Ad26.COV2.S at low or high dose, single or two shots; 5 received placebo; per-sample allocation not given. Collection of the samples took place on day 63 after the first injection of vaccine or placebo. The source material was peripheral blood, sampled in a trial of Ad26.COV2.S vaccine versus placebo. All receptors derive from a person between 18 and 60 years old who received the Ad26.COV2.S COVID-19 vaccine or a placebo.

This clone occurred a few times. The J gene is TRBJ1-2, the V gene TRBV14; D gene uncertain. The CDR3 is 14 amino acids. Germline assignment: CDR1 SGHDN and CDR2 FVKESK. Between the trimmed V and J ends, which lost 1 base and 2 bases, there was a span of 8 bases. The DNA for the CDR3 is TGTGCCAGCAGCCAAGTTCACGGCAACTATGGCTACACCTTC. Translated, it gives CASSQVHGNYGYTF.

J is TRBJ2-3 and V is TRBV5-4; D unresolved. The CDR3 sequence is 15 residues long. Between the trimmed V and J ends, which lost 2 bases and 0 bases, there was a span of 10 bases. Per the germline V gene, CDR1 is SGHNT and CDR2 is YYREEE (reference sequence). The CDR3 nucleotides are TGTGCCAGCAGCTTACGAGCCCCCAGCACAGATACGCAGTATTTT. Protein: CASSLRAPSTDTQYF.

The CDR3 spells CASFPYMNTEAFF. For the CDR3, the DNA is TGTGCCAGCTTTCCCTACATGAACACTGAAGCTTTCTTT. The chain employs TRBV27 and TRBJ1-1, with D unresolved. CDR1 is MNHEY, CDR2 SMNVEV, per germline (reference sequence). The CDR3 is 13 amino acids. The V and J ends lost 8 bases and 0 bases respectively, with 10 bases between them.

This chain links TRBV30 with TRBJ1-4, with no clear D. V lost 3 bases and J lost 8, with 19 bases in between. CDR3 length equals 15 residues. The germline V gene encodes CDR1 GTSNPN and CDR2 SVGIG (reference sequence). For the CDR3, the DNA is TGTGCCTGGAGCGCAGAGACTCAGCCTAGAGAAAAACTGTTTTTT. Translating gives CAWSAETQPREKLFF.

The V call is TRBV5-5, the J call TRBJ2-7, with D possibly matching TRBD2 (7 bases). Trimming took 4 bases from V and 4 from J, leaving 18 bases between them. The germline gives CDR1 SGHKS, CDR2 YYEKEE (reference sequence). The CDR3 sequence is 15 residues long. Here the CDR3 DNA reads TGTGCCAGCAGCACGGGACCTAGGGGGGGATACGAGCAGTACTTC. Residues: CASSTGPRGGYEQYF. The variable domain in full, with the rest retrieved from reference TRBV5-5 and TRBJ2-7, is DAGVTQSPTHLIKTRGQQVTLRCSPISGHKSVSWYQQVLGQGPQFIFQYYEKEERGRGNFPDRFSARQFPNYSSELNVNALLLGDSALYLCASSTGPRGGYEQYFGPGTRLTVT.

The V call is TRBV7-8, the J call TRBJ1-2, with a tentative D call TRBD1 (5 bases). Deletions cut 4 bases from V and 7 bases from J, with 19 bases between. CDR3 size: 15 residues. The germline gives CDR1 SGHVS, CDR2 FQNEAQ. The CDR3 coding sequence is TGTGCCAGCAGCTCCACCGGGACCGTGGAACCTGGCTACACCTTC. This sequence encodes CASSSTGTVEPGYTF.

The chain is built from TRBV6-2 or TRBV6-3 and TRBJ1-5; 8 bases are shared with TRBD1. This CDR3 spans 17 amino acids. Germline V gene sequence: CDR1 MNHEY, CDR2 SVGEGT. After removal of 1 base from V and 3 bases from J, the junction contained 8 bases not matched to a gene. CDR3 nucleotides: TGTGCCAGCAGTTACTTCCCGGGACAGGTTTACAATCAGCCCCAGCATTTT. Encoded protein: CASSYFPGQVYNQPQHF.

V and J are TRBV11-3 and TRBJ1-1; D perhaps matches TRBD1 (5 bases). V was pared by 0 bases and J by 1 base, with 6 bases between. This CDR3 is built from 14 residues. The V gene's germline CDR1 is SGHNT and CDR2 YENEEA. CDR3 protein: CASSLEGPNTEAFF. The CDR3, as DNA: TGTGCCAGCAGCTTAGAGGGACCGAACACTGAAGCTTTCTTT.

This clone was observed a few times. The chain recombines TRBV5-5 with TRBJ2-1; D may be TRBD1 (5 bases). The CDR3 sequence is 15 residues long. V lost 1 base to trimming and J lost 4 bases, with 12 bases between them. Germline V gene lookup returns CDR1 SGHKS and CDR2 YYEKEE (reference sequence). The CDR3 loop reads CASSLWGAGYNEQFF. CDR3 coding DNA: TGTGCCAGCAGCTTGTGGGGCGCAGGGTACAATGAGCAGTTCTTC.

V and J are TRBV7-2 and TRBJ2-7; D unclear. The ends were cut back, 7 bases at V and 3 bases at J, with 19 bases in the middle. The germline V gene encodes CDR1 SGHTA and CDR2 FQGNSA. This CDR3 is built from 15 residues. The CDR3 here is CASNPMGGISYEQYF. CDR3 DNA sequence: TGTGCCAGCAACCCTATGGGTGGGATTAGCTACGAGCAGTACTTC.